This T cell receptor (beta chain) came from a study of early T cells in non-severe SARS-CoV-2 infection. In the library, individual cDNA molecules carried attached unique molecular identifiers. MiXCR, applied by TCRdb to the 5' RACE reads, yields one record per CDR3 protein. The sample consists of 68,000 or so distinct CDR3 sequences, more than 10% of them appearing once. Study-level findings and limits: In VDJdb matching, anti-spike CD8 responses were favored while private and CD4 specificities went missing.

The CDR3 is 13 residues long. Trimming took off 5 bases at V and 3 bases at J, with 11 bases between the two ends. Germline CDR1 is SGHTA and CDR2 is FQGNSA. This clonotype was counted at least ten times. As yet, its antigen is unknown. The rearrangement links TRBV7-2 to TRBJ2-7; the D call may be TRBD1 or TRBD2 (5 bases each). Sequencing input: whole blood. This clonotype was sampled from an adult who was a healthcare worker with PCR-confirmed SARS-CoV-2 infection or an uninfected control (not recorded which). This CDR3 reads CASSPGTIYEQYF. Written as DNA, the CDR3 is TGTGCCAGCAGCCCCGGGACGATCTACGAGCAGTACTTC.